This TCR beta chain is drawn from a study of CXCR3-negative and CXCR3-positive naive CD8 T cells (dated by TCRdb to about 2019). Background on the whole study: In total, roughly 140 million TRB reads were obtained, corresponding to roughly 1.5 +/- 0.3 million reads per library. The TRBV-TRBJ cluster analysis covered naive subsets from several donors and memory cells from 3 donors. The diversity and physicochemical repertoire analyses included fewer than twelve donors pooled from two independent experiments. Overall results and qualifications from the work: Repertoire diversity was comparably high in both naive subsets but much lower in memory CD8+ T cells. Compared with CXCR3-negative naive cells, CXCR3-positive naive cells had TRB CDR3s with higher hydrophobicity (lower Kidera factor 4), lower energy, and higher strength and volume indices. Similar TRBV-TRBJ usage was shown by naive CXCR3-negative and CXCR3-positive cells from the same donor, whereas distinct patterns were shown by memory cells. Because surface CD5, which is linked to self-reactivity in mice, was comparable between the naive subsets, TCR interaction strength was also inferred from TRB CDR3 physicochemical properties. Freshly isolated PBMCs were used for most assays because CXCR3 expression partially decreased after cryopreservation.

On this clonotype: The antigen it binds to is not known.

TCRdb records NextSeq 550 as the sequencer. The Human TCR Profiling Kit (MiLaboratory) was used to make UMI-labeled 5' RACE TRB cDNA libraries. The full amount of extracted RNA was used for cDNA synthesis, and the full amount of resulting cDNA was used for PCR amplification. Libraries were prepared in parallel using an identical number of PCR cycles. Regarding the original processing steps: About 52,000 +/- 9,100 unique UMI-labeled TRB cDNA molecules per library were extracted with MIGEC and MiXCR, with at least two reads per UMI required. Each library averaged about 40,000 +/- 10,000 functional in-frame TRB CDR3 nucleotide clonotypes without stop codons. Diversity metrics, including normalized Shannon-Wiener and Chao1, were computed in VDJtools after downsampling to 5000 UMI-labeled TRB molecules per sample. Clonotype-size-weighted physicochemical properties of the central five CDR3 residues (interaction energy, strength, volume and Kidera factor 4) were computed in VDJtools. After the reads were reprocessed by TCRdb, one entry was made per CDR3 protein sequence, with no DNA. The V and J calls here are based on TCRdb, not the publication. The table kept for this sample lists approximately 83,000 distinct CDR3 sequences. Of the sample, around 1.7% falls within the top ten clones.

For every CD8+ T cell subset, 250,000 to 300,000 cells were flow-sorted straight into RLT lysis buffer, and each subset was sorted in triplicate. To keep memory contaminants out, a stringent definition of naive CD8+ T cells was applied: CD45RO-CCR7+CD27+CD95-. Peripheral blood mononuclear cells were isolated from buffy coats using standard density gradient centrifugation. Naive CXCR3-negative and CXCR3-positive CD8+ T cells were flow-sorted using a FACSAria III. Total RNA was extracted from sorted cells using an RNeasy Mini Kit. The CDR3 sequence holds 15 residues, the cysteine and phenylalanine included. A DNA sequence was not provided. CDR1 and CDR2, per the germline V gene, are MNHEY and SVGAGI.

The clonotype originates from a human donor in good health. Some clones in this sample may be carry-over from other donors' samples. Rearrangement joined TRBV6-5 to TRBJ1-1; TCRdb proposes TRBD1, but this gene call is untestable without DNA. Sequencing input: naive CXCR3- CD8+ T cells from blood. What this sample's cell subset or site label stands for: CD45RO-CCR7+CD27+CD95- naive CD8+ T cells lacking CXCR3 (TNR3-). CDR3 loop: CASSYRTGMNTEAFF.